Listed here are 10 T cell receptor beta chains from one sample, sequenced in a study of identical twins. Via MiXCR, TCRdb re-called the 5' RACE reads, giving one row per CDR3 protein. The sample holds 150,000 or so distinct CDR3 sequences, around 3.6% seen once. The sequenced sample consisted of memory T cells sorted from blood. The receptors here all came from a man aged 18 to 29 in good health.

This clonotype was counted many times. The V call is TRBV7-9, the J call TRBJ1-6; tentatively, D is TRBD1 (5 bases). Germline V lookup: CDR1 SEHNR, CDR2 FQNEAQ (reference sequence). Trimming took 6 bases from V and 8 from J, leaving 17 bases between them. The length of the CDR3 is 15 residues. The CDR3 bases are TGTGCCAGCAGACAGACTGGGACCGCGGATTCACCCCTCCACTTT. Its protein is CASRQTGTADSPLHF.

This clonotype was observed at least ten times. The V call is TRBV20-1, the J call TRBJ1-2; D remains ambiguous. This CDR3 region has 10 residues. Trimming shortened V by 5 bases and J by 13 bases, and 14 bases separated the two germline ends. CDR1 DFQATT and CDR2 SNEGSKA come from the germline V gene (reference sequence). DNA for the CDR3: TGCAGTGCTCCTCAAACCCTTTCCACCTTC. Amino acids: CSAPQTLSTF.

This clonotype was detected ten times or more. The chain employs TRBV7-2 and TRBJ2-2, with TRBD2 matching over 8 bases. J gave up 6 bases and V 5 bases, and 11 bases lay outside the gene matches. CDR3 size: 16 residues. Per the germline V gene, CDR1 is SGHTA and CDR2 is FQGNSA. The CDR3 nucleotides read TGTGCCAGCAGCCCCCGGCAGGCGGGAGGATCCGGGGAGCTGTTTTTT. It is translated as CASSPRQAGGSGELFF.

This clonotype came up many times. The chain recombines TRBV12-3 or TRBV12-4 with TRBJ1-4; 7 nucleotides line up with TRBD1. J lost 7 bases, V lost 7 bases, and 9 bases had no gene match. This CDR3 has 14 amino acids. DNA for the CDR3: TGTGCCAGCACTGAGGGGGCGCTTAGTGAAAAACTGTTTTTT. It encodes CASTEGALSEKLFF.

This clonotype was seen repeatedly, ten times or more. The chain uses TRBV20-1 and TRBJ2-3; D uncertain. The CDR3 runs to 10 residues. Germline V gene data show CDR1 as DFQATT and CDR2 as SNEGSKA (reference sequence). V was pared by 6 bases and J by 4 bases, with 5 bases between. CDR3 region: CSARSDTQYF. The CDR3 region has the DNA TGCAGTGCACGCTCAGATACGCAGTATTTT.

In this sample, this clonotype turned up many times. V gene TRBV7-2 combines with J gene TRBJ1-2, with a tentative D call TRBD1 (5 bases). The CDR3 covers 13 residues. Looked up from germline, CDR1 is SGHTA and CDR2 is FQGNSA. Trimming removed 2 bases at V and 8 bases at J, with 12 bases between. The CDR3 reads CASSLSRDRGYTF. In DNA form, the CDR3 reads TGTGCCAGCAGCTTATCCAGGGACCGGGGCTACACCTTC.

This clonotype was recorded at least ten times. This chain links TRBV10-3 with TRBJ1-1; maybe TRBD1 (5 bases). This CDR3 has 15 amino acids. V was cut by 4 bases and J by 2 bases, with 14 bases left in between. Germline loops: CDR1 ENHRY, CDR2 SYGVKD. The CDR3: CAISVGGGFNTEAFF. In nucleotides, the CDR3 is TGTGCCATCAGTGTTGGGGGAGGTTTTAACACTGAAGCTTTCTTT.

There are many counts of this clonotype. The chain is built from TRBV5-6 and TRBJ2-7; no clear D gene. CDR3 length: 13 amino acids. Per germline, CDR1 SGHDT and CDR2 YYEEEE. Trimming took 4 bases from V and 1 from J, leaving 9 bases between them. CDR3 bases: TGTGCCAGCAGCCTCGACGTTTCCTACGAGCAGTACTTC. This gives the protein CASSLDVSYEQYF.

Ten or more counts support this clonotype. The chain is built from TRBV6-1 and TRBJ1-3; D gene unclear. Per germline, CDR1 MNHNS and CDR2 SASEGT. This CDR3 is built from 14 residues. V was cut by 6 bases and J by 0 bases, with 9 bases left in between. The CDR3 region has the DNA TGTGCCAGCAGGCCTCCAAGCTCTGGAAACACCATATATTTT. It encodes CASRPPSSGNTIYF.

This clonotype was found many times. The chain is built from TRBV29-1 and TRBJ2-7; perhaps TRBD2 as D (6 bases). Per the germline V gene, CDR1 is SQVTM and CDR2 is ANQGSEA. This CDR3 spans 14 amino acids. V was cut by 6 bases and J by 2 bases, with 17 bases left in between. DNA for the CDR3: TGCAGCGTGTTAGCGGATAATAGTCCCTACGAGCAGTACTTC. Its translation is CSVLADNSPYEQYF.